The sequence of this T cell receptor beta chain was determined in a study of cytomegalovirus exposure and HLA in healthy donors. Study background: Of several hundred genotyped donors, approximately 80% clustered with self-reported Caucasian donors.

The CDR3 totals 16 residues. Looked up from germline, CDR1 is SNHLY and CDR2 is FYNNEI. The germline V and J ends were trimmed by 5 bases and 6 bases, with 17 bases remaining between them. 60 Vbeta and 13 Jbeta primers were used in PCR. Sequenced by immunoSEQ multiplex PCR; TCRdb stores in-frame clones only, minus some. The sample has hundreds of thousands of clones; over 65% are singletons. The gene calls are TRBV2 and TRBJ1-6, with D possibly matching TRBD1 (6 bases). Sequenced input: PBMCs. This clonotype was sampled from a man aged 18 to 29 in good health and CMV-seronegative. The CDR3 here is CASSPWTARANSPLHF. The DNA of the CDR3 is TGTGCCAGCAGTCCCTGGACAGCTCGAGCTAATTCACCCCTCCACTTT. The full variable domain, completed using reference TRBV2 and TRBJ1-6, is EPEVTQTPSHQVTQMGQEVILRCVPISNHLYFYWYRQILGQKVEFLVSFYNNEISEKSEIFDDQFSVERPDGSNFTLKIRSTKLEDSAMYFCASSPWTARANSPLHFGNGTRLTVT.